A selection of T cell receptor beta chains follows, all from one sample in a study of shared T cell receptors in the human thymus. Here immunoSEQ multiplex PCR was the method, and the copy in TCRdb shows in-frame clones only, minus some. The sample carries almost 550,000 clones, about 80% recorded once. These data are also associated with another study on human thymus T cells.

Sequencing was done on a sample of thymocytes. The origin of the receptors is a boy in the first two years of life with a congenital heart defect. Both conserved end residues are part of each CDR3. D genes are given only for firm matches. Expanded clones get a size class; other rows say once, few or many, or leave the size out.

V	J	D	size	CDR3	DNA
TRBV25-1	TRBJ1-4	NA	NA	CASSGTRRLFF	TGTGCCAGCAGTGGTACCCGTCGGCTGTTTTTT
TRBV4-3	TRBJ2-3	NA	NA	CASSQDVRDTQYF	TGCGCCAGCAGCCAAGATGTCCGAGATACGCAGTATTTT
TRBV4-3	TRBJ2-2	TRBD2	NA	CASSSTAGLAGVHTGELFF	TGCGCCAGCAGCTCCACTGCGGGACTAGCGGGAGTTCACACCGGGGAGCTGTTTTTT
TRBV10-1	TRBJ1-1	TRBD1	NA	CASSAIDRGWSTEAFF	TGCGCCAGCAGTGCGATAGACAGGGGTTGGTCCACTGAAGCTTTCTTT
TRBV13	TRBJ2-3	NA	NA	CASSSLMLYWRVPHTQYF	TGTGCCAGCAGCTCGCTGATGCTCTATTGGCGGGTCCCCCATACGCAGTATTTT
TRBV6-1	TRBJ1-1	NA	few	CASSERAPGTEAFF	TGTGCCAGCAGTGAACGAGCGCCCGGGACTGAAGCTTTCTTT
TRBV5-4	TRBJ2-3	NA	few	CASSLASSLKTDTQYF	TGTGCCAGCAGCTTGGCGTCTAGTCTTAAGACAGATACGCAGTATTTT
TRBV11-2	TRBJ2-5	NA	NA	CASSLDPAGRDPKGTQYF	TGTGCCAGCAGCTTAGATCCCGCGGGGAGAGACCCCAAAGGGACCCAGTACTTC
TRBV12-5	TRBJ1-1	NA	NA	CASGLGVLFGGMGTEAFF	TGTGCTAGTGGTTTGGGGGTTTTATTTGGGGGGATGGGCACTGAAGCTTTCTTT
TRBV18	TRBJ2-7	NA	NA	CASSPLGEGPGVRRGQEQYF	TGTGCCAGCTCACCCCTCGGTGAGGGCCCTGGGGTGCGGCGGGGCCAGGAGCAGTACTTC
TRBV28	TRBJ1-1	NA	NA	CASSLLATEAFF	TGTGCCAGCAGTTTATTAGCAACTGAAGCTTTCTTT
TRBV15	TRBJ1-5	NA	NA	CATSSRQFLQPQHF	TGTGCCACCAGCAGCCGACAGTTTCTTCAGCCCCAGCATTTT
TRBV12-5	TRBJ1-5	NA	few	CASGLTQASEGPQHF	TGTGCTAGTGGTTTGACACAGGCGTCCGAAGGGCCCCAGCATTTT
TRBV6-5	TRBJ2-7	NA	NA	CASSYSSSAAYEQYF	TGTGCCAGCAGTTACTCGTCCTCAGCGGCCTACGAGCAGTACTTC
TRBV9	TRBJ2-5	NA	NA	CASSVDGWSETQYF	TGTGCCAGCAGCGTAGATGGCTGGTCGGAGACCCAGTACTTC
TRBV27	TRBJ2-7	NA	once	CASSLMDSRPPFHYEQYF	TGTGCCAGCAGTTTAATGGACTCCCGACCCCCTTTCCACTACGAGCAGTACTTC
TRBV5-4	TRBJ2-2	TRBD2	NA	CASSLAGRERRTGELFF	TGTGCCAGCAGCTTGGCCGGGCGGGAGAGGCGGACCGGGGAGCTGTTTTTT
TRBV6-1	TRBJ2-7	NA	NA	CASSEDSSYEQYF	TGTGCCAGCAGTGAAGATAGTTCCTACGAGCAGTACTTC
TRBV5-6	TRBJ2-5	NA	NA	CASRFRRSYQETQYF	TGTGCCAGCAGATTCCGGCGGTCCTACCAAGAGACCCAGTACTTC
TRBV7-2	TRBJ2-7	NA	NA	CASSLVGGGAHTYEQYF	TGTGCCAGCAGCTTAGTTGGCGGAGGGGCCCATACCTACGAGCAGTACTTC
TRBV27	TRBJ2-5	TRBD1	NA	CASSFGTGIQETQYF	TGTGCCAGCAGTTTCGGGACAGGAATACAAGAGACCCAGTACTTC
TRBV9	TRBJ2-7	TRBD2	NA	CASSVVTRHQACEGRDPHHEQYF	TGTGCCAGCAGCGTAGTGACGAGGCACCAGGCGTGTGAGGGGAGGGACCCTCATCACGAGCAGTACTTC
TRBV19	TRBJ1-1	NA	few	CATTPGGEDTEAFF	TGTGCCACCACCCCGGGAGGGGAGGACACTGAAGCTTTCTTT
TRBV15	TRBJ2-7	NA	NA	CATSREIGTSYEQYF	TGTGCCACCAGCAGAGAGATAGGGACAAGCTACGAGCAGTACTTC
TRBV18	TRBJ1-2	TRBD1	NA	CASSKTGDSYGYTF	TGTGCCAGCTCAAAGACAGGGGATTCTTATGGCTACACCTTC
TRBV28	TRBJ1-1	TRBD1	NA	CASSLPRDRRTPGDTEAFF	TGTGCCAGCAGTTTACCCCGGGACAGACGAACTCCGGGGGACACTGAAGCTTTCTTT
TRBV5-4	TRBJ1-1	NA	NA	CASSLGGGTEAFF	TGTGCCAGCAGCTTGGGAGGGGGAACTGAAGCTTTCTTT
TRBV25-1	TRBJ2-7	NA	NA	CASSPSGDEQYF	TGTGCCAGTAGTCCTTCAGGCGACGAGCAGTACTTC
TRBV28	TRBJ2-7	NA	NA	CASSPVSGWKPYEQYF	TGTGCCAGCAGCCCCGTAAGCGGATGGAAACCCTACGAGCAGTACTTC
TRBV5-4	TRBJ2-7	TRBD2	NA	CASSLGNRTLAGEYEQYF	TGTGCCAGCAGCTTGGGTAATAGAACCCTAGCGGGAGAGTACGAGCAGTACTTC
TRBV27	TRBJ2-5	NA	NA	CASSSHVAEQETQYF	TGTGCCAGCAGTTCCCACGTAGCGGAACAAGAGACCCAGTACTTC
TRBV5-4	TRBJ2-1	NA	NA	CASSLVRERNNEQFF	TGTGCCAGCAGCTTGGTCCGGGAGAGAAACAATGAGCAGTTCTTC
TRBV4-1	TRBJ1-1	NA	NA	CASSQRKGGGLNTEAFF	TGCGCCAGCAGCCAACGCAAAGGGGGGGGCTTGAACACTGAAGCTTTCTTT
TRBV11-3	TRBJ2-2	NA	NA	CASSLERRSGELFF	TGTGCCAGCAGCTTAGAGCGTCGGTCCGGGGAGCTGTTTTTT
TRBV7-2	TRBJ2-7	TRBD1	NA	CASSPNRGVNYEQYF	TGTGCCAGCAGCCCGAACAGGGGGGTTAACTACGAGCAGTACTTC
TRBV27	TRBJ2-3	TRBD2	NA	CASSFHFGEGTDTQYF	TGTGCCAGCAGTTTCCACTTCGGGGAGGGGACAGATACGCAGTATTTT
TRBV11-2	TRBJ2-2	NA	NA	CASSLGPGQNTGELFF	TGTGCCAGCAGCTTAGGTCCCGGACAGAACACCGGGGAGCTGTTTTTT
TRBV28	TRBJ2-2	NA	NA	CASRGGTGELFF	TGTGCCAGCAGGGGGGGTACCGGGGAGCTGTTTTTT
TRBV27	TRBJ2-1	NA	few	CASSPQSGQEQFF	TGTGCCAGCAGTCCCCAATCGGGACAAGAGCAGTTCTTC
TRBV28	TRBJ1-2	NA	NA	CAGGADYGYTF	TGTGCTGGGGGGGCCGACTATGGCTACACCTTC
TRBV27	TRBJ2-3	TRBD1	NA	CASSFTGGGPDTQYF	TGTGCCAGCAGTTTTACAGGGGGCGGCCCAGATACGCAGTATTTT
TRBV10-2	TRBJ2-7	TRBD2	NA	CASSETSGEGYEQYF	TGCGCCAGCAGTGAGACTAGCGGGGAAGGGTACGAGCAGTACTTC
TRBV19	TRBJ1-4	NA	NA	CAPGSPNEKLFF	TGTGCTCCAGGGTCTCCTAATGAAAAACTGTTTTTT
TRBV5-4	TRBJ2-3	NA	NA	CASSLPGKTDTQYF	TGTGCCAGCAGCTTGCCCGGGAAAACAGATACGCAGTATTTT
TRBV4-1	TRBJ2-3	TRBD1	NA	CASSQDQRQGDTDTQYF	TGCGCCAGCAGCCAAGATCAGCGACAGGGGGACACAGATACGCAGTATTTT
TRBV15	TRBJ1-1	TRBD1	NA	CATSRLETGANTEAFF	TGTGCCACCAGCAGATTAGAGACAGGGGCGAACACTGAAGCTTTCTTT
TRBV25-1	TRBJ1-3	TRBD1	few	CASSDGQGGLRDTIYF	TGTGCCAGCAGTGACGGACAGGGGGGTCTTCGGGACACCATATATTTT
TRBV11-3	TRBJ2-3	TRBD2	NA	CASSHPAGASGSLTDTQYF	TGTGCCAGCAGCCACCCGGCCGGTGCTAGCGGAAGTCTCACAGATACGCAGTATTTT